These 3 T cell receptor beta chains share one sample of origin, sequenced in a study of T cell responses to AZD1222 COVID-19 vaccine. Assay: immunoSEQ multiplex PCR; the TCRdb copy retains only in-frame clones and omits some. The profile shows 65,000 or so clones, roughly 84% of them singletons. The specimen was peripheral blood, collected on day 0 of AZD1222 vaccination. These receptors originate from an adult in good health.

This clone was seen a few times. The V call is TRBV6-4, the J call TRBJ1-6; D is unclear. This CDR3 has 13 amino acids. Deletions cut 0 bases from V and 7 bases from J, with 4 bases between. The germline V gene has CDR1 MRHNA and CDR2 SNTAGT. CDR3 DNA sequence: TGTGCCAGCAGTGACTCGGACAATTCACCCCTCCACTTT. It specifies CASSDSDNSPLHF.

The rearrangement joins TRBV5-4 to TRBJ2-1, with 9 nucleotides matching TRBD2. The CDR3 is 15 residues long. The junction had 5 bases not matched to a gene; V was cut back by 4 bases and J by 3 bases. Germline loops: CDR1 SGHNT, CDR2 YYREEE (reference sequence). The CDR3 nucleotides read TGTGCCAGCAGCGGGCGGGGGGGGAGCTACAATGAGCAGTTCTTC. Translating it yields CASSGRGGSYNEQFF. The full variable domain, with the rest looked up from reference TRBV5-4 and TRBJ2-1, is ETGVTQSPTHLIKTRGQQVTLRCSSQSGHNTVSWYQQALGQGPQFIFQYYREEENGRGNFPPRFSGLQFPNYSSELNVNALELDDSALYLCASSGRGGSYNEQFFGPGTRLTVL.

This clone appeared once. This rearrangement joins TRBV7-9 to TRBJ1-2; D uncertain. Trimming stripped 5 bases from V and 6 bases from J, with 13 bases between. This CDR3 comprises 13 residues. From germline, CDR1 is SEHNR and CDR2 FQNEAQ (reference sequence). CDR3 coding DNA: TGTGCCAGCAGCGGTAATGGGTGGGATGGCTACACCTTC. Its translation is CASSGNGWDGYTF.